The clone carrying this TCR beta chain has more than one count but fewer than ten. CDR3 length equals 13 residues. After removal of 4 bases from V and 2 bases from J, the junction contained 2 bases not matched to a gene. The germline CDR1 and CDR2 sequences are SGHNT and YYREEE (reference sequence). Both 60 Vbeta primers and 13 Jbeta primers went into the PCR. Data came from immunoSEQ multiplex PCR; TCRdb stores just in-frame clones and leaves some out. The repertoire holds about 100,000 clones, with over 65% as singletons. The data originate from a study of cytomegalovirus exposure and HLA in healthy donors.

The sequenced material came from PBMCs. The chain employs TRBV5-4 and TRBJ1-2; TRBD1 matches 7 bases. This clonotype was sampled from a woman between 40 and 55 years old in good health and CMV-seropositive. The CDR3 protein is CASSPDRNYGYTF. The CDR3 region has the DNA TGTGCCAGCAGCCCGGACAGGAACTATGGCTACACCTTC.